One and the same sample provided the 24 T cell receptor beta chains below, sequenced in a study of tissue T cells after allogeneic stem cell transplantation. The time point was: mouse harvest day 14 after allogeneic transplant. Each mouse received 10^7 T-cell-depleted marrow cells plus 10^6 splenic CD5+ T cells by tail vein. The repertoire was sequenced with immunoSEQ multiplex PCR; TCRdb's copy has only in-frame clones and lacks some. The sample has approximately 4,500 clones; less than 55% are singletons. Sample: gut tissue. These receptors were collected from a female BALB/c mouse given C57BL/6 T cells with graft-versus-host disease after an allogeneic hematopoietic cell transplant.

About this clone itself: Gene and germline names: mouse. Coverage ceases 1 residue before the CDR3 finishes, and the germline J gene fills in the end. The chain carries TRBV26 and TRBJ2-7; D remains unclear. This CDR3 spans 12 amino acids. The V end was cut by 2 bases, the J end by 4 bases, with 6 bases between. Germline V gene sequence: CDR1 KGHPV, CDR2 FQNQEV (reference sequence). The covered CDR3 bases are TGTGCCAGCAGTCTGGGCAGTTATGAACAGTAC. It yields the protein CASSLGSYEQY. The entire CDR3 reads CASSLGSYEQYF.

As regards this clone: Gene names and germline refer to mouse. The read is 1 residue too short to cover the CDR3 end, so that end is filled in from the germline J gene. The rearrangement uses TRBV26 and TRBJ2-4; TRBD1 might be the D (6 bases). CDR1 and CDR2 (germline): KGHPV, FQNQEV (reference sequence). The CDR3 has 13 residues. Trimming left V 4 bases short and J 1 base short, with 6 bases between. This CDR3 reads CASSRTGQNTLYF. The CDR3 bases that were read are TGTGCCAGCAGTCGGACAGGTCAAAACACCTTGTAC.

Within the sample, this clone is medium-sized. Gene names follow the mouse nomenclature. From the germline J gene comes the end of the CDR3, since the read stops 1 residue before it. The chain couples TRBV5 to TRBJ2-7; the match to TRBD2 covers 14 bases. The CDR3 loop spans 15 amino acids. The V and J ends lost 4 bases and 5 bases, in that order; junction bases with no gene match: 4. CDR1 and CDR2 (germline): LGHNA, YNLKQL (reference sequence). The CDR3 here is CASSPGLGGQHEQYF. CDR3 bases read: TGTGCCAGCAGCCCGGGACTGGGGGGGCAGCATGAACAGTAC.

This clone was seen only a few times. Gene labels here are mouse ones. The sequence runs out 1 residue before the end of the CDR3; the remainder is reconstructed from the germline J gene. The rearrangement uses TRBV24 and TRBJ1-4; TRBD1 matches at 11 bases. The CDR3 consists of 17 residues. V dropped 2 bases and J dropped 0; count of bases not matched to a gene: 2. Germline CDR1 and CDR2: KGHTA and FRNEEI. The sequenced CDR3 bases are TGTGCCAGCAGTCTGACGGGACAGGGGGTTTCCAACGAAAGATTATTT. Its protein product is CASSLTGQGVSNERLF. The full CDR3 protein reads CASSLTGQGVSNERLFF.

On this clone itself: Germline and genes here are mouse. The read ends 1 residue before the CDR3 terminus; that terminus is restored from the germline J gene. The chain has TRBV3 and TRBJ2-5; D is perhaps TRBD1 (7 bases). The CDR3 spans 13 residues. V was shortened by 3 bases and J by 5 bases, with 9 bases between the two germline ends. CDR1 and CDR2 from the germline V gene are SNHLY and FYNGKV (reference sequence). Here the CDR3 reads CASSFQGGDTQYF. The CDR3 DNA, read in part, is TGTGCCAGCAGCTTTCAGGGGGGAGACACCCAGTAC.

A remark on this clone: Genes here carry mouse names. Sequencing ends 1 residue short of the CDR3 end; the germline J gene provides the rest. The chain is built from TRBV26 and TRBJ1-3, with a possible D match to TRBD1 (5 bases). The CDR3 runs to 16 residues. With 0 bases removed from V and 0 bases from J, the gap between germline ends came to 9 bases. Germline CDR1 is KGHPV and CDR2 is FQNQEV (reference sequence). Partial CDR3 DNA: TGTGCCAGCAGTCTGTCCAGGGCTTATTCTGGAAATACGCTCTAT. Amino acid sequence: CASSLSRAYSGNTLY. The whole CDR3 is CASSLSRAYSGNTLYF.

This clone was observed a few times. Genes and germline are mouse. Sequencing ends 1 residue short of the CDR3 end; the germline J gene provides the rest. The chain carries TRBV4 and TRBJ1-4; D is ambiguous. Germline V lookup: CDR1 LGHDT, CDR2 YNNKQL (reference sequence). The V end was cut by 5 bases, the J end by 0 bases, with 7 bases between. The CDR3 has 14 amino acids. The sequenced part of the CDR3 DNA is TGTGCCAGCAGCCCGACAATTTCCAACGAAAGATTATTT. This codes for CASSPTISNERLF. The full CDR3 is CASSPTISNERLFF.

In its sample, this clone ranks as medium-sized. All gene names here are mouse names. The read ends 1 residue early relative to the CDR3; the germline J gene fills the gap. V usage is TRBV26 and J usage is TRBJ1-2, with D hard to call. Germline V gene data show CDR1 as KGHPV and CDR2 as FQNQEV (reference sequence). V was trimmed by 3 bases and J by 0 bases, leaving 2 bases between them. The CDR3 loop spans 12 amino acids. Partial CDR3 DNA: TGTGCCAGCAGTCTCACAAACTCCGACTACACC. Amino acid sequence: CASSLTNSDYT. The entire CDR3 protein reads CASSLTNSDYTF.

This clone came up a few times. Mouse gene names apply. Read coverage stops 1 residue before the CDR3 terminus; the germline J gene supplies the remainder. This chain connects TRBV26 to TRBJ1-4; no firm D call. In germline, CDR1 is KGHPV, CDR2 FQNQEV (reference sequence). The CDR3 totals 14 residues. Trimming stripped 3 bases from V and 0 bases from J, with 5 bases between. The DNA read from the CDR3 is TGTGCCAGCAGTCTCGAATTTTCCAACGAAAGATTATTT. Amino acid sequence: CASSLEFSNERLF. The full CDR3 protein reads CASSLEFSNERLFF.

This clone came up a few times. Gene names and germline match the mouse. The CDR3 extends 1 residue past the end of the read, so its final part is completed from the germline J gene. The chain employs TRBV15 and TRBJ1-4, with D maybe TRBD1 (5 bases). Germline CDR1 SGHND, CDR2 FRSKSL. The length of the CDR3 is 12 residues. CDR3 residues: CARREANERLFF. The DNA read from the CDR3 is TGTGCTCGCAGGGAGGCCAACGAAAGATTATTT.

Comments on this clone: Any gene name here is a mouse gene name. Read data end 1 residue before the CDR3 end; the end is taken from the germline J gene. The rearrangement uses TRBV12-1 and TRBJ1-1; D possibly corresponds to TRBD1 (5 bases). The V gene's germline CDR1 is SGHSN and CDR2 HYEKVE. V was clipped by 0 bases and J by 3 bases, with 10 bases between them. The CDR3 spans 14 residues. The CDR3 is CASSLRGGYTEVFF. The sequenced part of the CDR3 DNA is TGTGCCAGCTCTCTCAGGGGAGGGTACACAGAAGTCTTC. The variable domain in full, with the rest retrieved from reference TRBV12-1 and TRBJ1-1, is DSGVVQSPRHIIKEKGGRSVLTCIPISGHSNVVWYQQTLGKELKFLIQHYEKVERDKGFLPSRFSVQQFDDYHSEMNMSALELEDSAMYFCASSLRGGYTEVFFGKGTRLTVV.

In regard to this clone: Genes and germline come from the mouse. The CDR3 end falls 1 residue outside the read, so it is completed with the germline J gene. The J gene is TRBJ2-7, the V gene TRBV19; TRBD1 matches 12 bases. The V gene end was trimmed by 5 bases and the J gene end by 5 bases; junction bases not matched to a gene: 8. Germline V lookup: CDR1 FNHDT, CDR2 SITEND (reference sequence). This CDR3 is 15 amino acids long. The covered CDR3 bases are TGTGCCAGCAGCCCCGGGACAGGGGGCTACCATGAACAGTAC. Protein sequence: CASSPGTGGYHEQY. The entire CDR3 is CASSPGTGGYHEQYF. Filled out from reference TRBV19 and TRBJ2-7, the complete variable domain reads GGIITQTPKFLIGQEGQKLTLKCQQNFNHDTMYWYRQDSGKGLRLIYYSITENDLQKGDLSEGYDASREKKSSFSLTVTSAQKNEMAVFLCASSPGTGGYHEQYFGPGTRLTVL.

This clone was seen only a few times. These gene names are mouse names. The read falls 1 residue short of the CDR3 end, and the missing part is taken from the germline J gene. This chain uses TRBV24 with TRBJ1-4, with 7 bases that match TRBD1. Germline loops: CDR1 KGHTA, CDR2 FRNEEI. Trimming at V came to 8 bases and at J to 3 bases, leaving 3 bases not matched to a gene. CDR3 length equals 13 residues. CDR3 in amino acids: CASRDRTNERLFF. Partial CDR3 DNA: TGTGCCAGCCGGGACAGAACCAACGAAAGATTATTT.

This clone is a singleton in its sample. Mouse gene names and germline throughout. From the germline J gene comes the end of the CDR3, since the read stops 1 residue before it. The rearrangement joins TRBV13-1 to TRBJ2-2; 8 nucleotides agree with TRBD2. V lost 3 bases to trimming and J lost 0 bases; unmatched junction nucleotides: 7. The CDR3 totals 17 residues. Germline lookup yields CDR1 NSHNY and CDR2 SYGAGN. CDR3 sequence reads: CASSAPDWGTNTGQLYF. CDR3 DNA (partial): TGTGCCAGCAGTGCCCCTGACTGGGGTACAAACACCGGGCAGCTCTAC.

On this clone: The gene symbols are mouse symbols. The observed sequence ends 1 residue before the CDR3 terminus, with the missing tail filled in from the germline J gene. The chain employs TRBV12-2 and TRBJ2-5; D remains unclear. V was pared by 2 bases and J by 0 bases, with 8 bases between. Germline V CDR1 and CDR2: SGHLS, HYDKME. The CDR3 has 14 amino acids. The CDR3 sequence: CASSPDNNQDTQYF. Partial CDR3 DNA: TGTGCCAGCTCTCCCGACAATAACCAAGACACCCAGTAC. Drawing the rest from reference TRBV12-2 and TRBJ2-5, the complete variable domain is NSGVVQSPRYIIKGKGERSILKCIPISGHLSVAWYQQTQGQELKFFIQHYDKMERDKGNLPSRFSVQQFDDYHSEMNMSALELEDSAVYFCASSPDNNQDTQYFGPGTRLLVL.

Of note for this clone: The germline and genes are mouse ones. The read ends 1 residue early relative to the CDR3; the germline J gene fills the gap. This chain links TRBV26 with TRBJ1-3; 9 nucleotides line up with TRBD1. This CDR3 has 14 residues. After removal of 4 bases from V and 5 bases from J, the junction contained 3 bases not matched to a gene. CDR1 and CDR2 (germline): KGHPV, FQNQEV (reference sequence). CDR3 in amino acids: CASSPGQGRNTLYF. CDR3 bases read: TGTGCCAGCAGTCCGGGACAGGGTAGAAATACGCTCTAT.

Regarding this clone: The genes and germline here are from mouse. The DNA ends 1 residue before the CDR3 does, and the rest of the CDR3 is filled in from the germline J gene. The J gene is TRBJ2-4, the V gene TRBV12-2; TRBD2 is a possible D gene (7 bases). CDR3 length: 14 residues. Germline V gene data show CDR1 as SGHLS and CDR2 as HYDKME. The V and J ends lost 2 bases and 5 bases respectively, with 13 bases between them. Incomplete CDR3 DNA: TGTGCCAGCTCTCCGAGGGGGGCGTTAAACACCTTGTAC. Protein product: CASSPRGALNTLY. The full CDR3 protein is CASSPRGALNTLYF.

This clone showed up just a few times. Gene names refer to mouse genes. CDR3 sequence: CASSQEGGGAEQFF. CDR3 DNA, as far as it was read: TGTGCCAGCAGCCAAGAGGGGGGGGGCGCTGAGCAGTTC. The rearrangement uses TRBV5 and TRBJ2-1; 8 positions match TRBD2. The read ends 1 residue before the CDR3 terminus; that terminus is restored from the germline J gene. CDR1 and CDR2 from the germline V gene are LGHNA and YNLKQL (reference sequence). V shed 0 bases and J 7 bases; nucleotides not matched to a gene: 2. This CDR3 has 14 residues.

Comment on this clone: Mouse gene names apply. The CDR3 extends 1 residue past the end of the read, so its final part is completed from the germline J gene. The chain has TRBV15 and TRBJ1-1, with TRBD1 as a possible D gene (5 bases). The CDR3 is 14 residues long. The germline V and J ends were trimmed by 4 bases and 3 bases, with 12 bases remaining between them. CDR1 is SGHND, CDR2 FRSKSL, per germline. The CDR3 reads CASSSGLGDTEVFF. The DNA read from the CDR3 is TGTGCCAGCAGTTCAGGGCTGGGGGACACAGAAGTCTTC.

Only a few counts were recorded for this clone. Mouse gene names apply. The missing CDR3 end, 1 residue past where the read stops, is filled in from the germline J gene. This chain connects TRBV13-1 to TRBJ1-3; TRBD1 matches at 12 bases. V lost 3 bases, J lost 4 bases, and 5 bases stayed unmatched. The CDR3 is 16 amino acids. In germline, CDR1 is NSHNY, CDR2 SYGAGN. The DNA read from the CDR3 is TGTGCCAGCAGTGTCCGGGACAGGGGGCGCGGAAATACGCTCTAT. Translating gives CASSVRDRGRGNTLY. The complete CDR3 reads CASSVRDRGRGNTLYF.

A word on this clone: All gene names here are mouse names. CDR3 protein: CASSPGQGFSDYTF. Partial CDR3 DNA: TGTGCCAGCTCTCCGGGACAGGGGTTCTCCGACTACACC. This sequence joins TRBV12-2 and TRBJ1-2; 10 bases agree with TRBD1. From the germline J gene comes the end of the CDR3, since the read stops 1 residue before it. Germline-derived CDR1 and CDR2 are SGHLS and HYDKME. V shed 2 bases and J 4 bases; nucleotides not matched to a gene: 3. The CDR3 is 14 residues long.

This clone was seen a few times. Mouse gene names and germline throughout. CDR3 bases read: TGTGCCAGCAGCTTAGCGCTGGGGGGAGGTCAAAACACCTTGTAC. Its protein is CASSLALGGGQNTLY. The whole CDR3 sequence reads CASSLALGGGQNTLYF. This chain uses TRBV3 with TRBJ2-4, with TRBD2 identical over 8 bases. The sequence runs out 1 residue before the end of the CDR3; the remainder is reconstructed from the germline J gene. The CDR3 has 16 amino acids. Germline assignment: CDR1 SNHLY and CDR2 FYNGKV (reference sequence). V was clipped by 0 bases and J by 1 base; unmatched bases: 3. Full variable domain (rest looked up from reference TRBV3 and TRBJ2-4): GPKVLQIPSHQIIDMGQMVTLNCDPVSNHLYFYWYKQILGQQMEFLVNFYNGKVMEKSKLFKDQFSVERPDGSYFTLKIQPTALEDSAVYFCASSLALGGGQNTLYFGAGTRLSVL.

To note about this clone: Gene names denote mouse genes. The sequenced part of the CDR3 DNA is TGTGCCAGCAGCCGGGACTGGGGGCAAGACACCCAGTAC. Its protein is CASSRDWGQDTQY. The whole CDR3 sequence is CASSRDWGQDTQYF. The V and J genes are TRBV26 and TRBJ2-5, with TRBD2 identical over 11 bases. The DNA ends 1 residue before the CDR3 does, and the rest of the CDR3 is filled in from the germline J gene. Germline V lookup: CDR1 KGHPV, CDR2 FQNQEV (reference sequence). V shed 6 bases and J 3 bases; nucleotides not matched to a gene: 2. The CDR3 has 14 amino acids.

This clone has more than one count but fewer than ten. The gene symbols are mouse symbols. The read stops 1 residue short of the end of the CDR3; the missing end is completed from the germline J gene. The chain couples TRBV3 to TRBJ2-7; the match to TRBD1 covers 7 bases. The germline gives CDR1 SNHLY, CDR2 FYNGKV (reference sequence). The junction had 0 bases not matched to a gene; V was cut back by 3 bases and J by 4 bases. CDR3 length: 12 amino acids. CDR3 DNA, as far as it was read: TGTGCCAGCAGCTTGGGACAGTATGAACAGTAC. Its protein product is CASSLGQYEQY. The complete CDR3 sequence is CASSLGQYEQYF.